The 18 T cell receptor beta chains reported below all come from one sample, sequenced in a study of T-cell reconstitution after alpha-beta-depleted transplantation in children. The TCRbeta library incorporated unique molecular identifiers. TCRdb passed the PCR reads through MiXCR, listing each CDR3 protein once. The sample holds over 70,000 distinct CDR3 sequences, 6.5% to 8.5% seen once. The sample consisted of PBMCs from the stem cell graft donor, taken from the stem cell graft. All receptors derive from a human donor who donated a stem cell graft to a child with congenital amegakaryocytic thrombocytopenia.

This clonotype was counted ten times or more. The chain employs TRBV11-2 and TRBJ2-7, with 11 bases aligning to TRBD2. The CDR3 covers 15 residues. In germline, CDR1 is SGHAT, CDR2 FQNNGV. Losses at the gene ends were 3 bases for V and 0 bases for J; bases not matched to a gene: 1. The chain's CDR3 is CASSFTSGSSYEQYF. The DNA of the CDR3 is TGTGCCAGCAGCTTTACTAGCGGGAGCTCCTACGAGCAGTACTTC.

This clonotype was recorded a few times. The chain links TRBV12-3 or TRBV12-4 to TRBJ2-1; perhaps TRBD2 as D (6 bases). The CDR3 covers 14 residues. Trimming pared 5 bases from V and 3 bases from J, leaving 11 bases between. The CDR3 DNA reads TGTGCCAGCAGTCTGGGGGGAGTCTACAATGAGCAGTTCTTC. Its translation is CASSLGGVYNEQFF.

This clonotype was observed many times. The rearrangement uses TRBV6-1 and TRBJ1-1; D call uncertain. Germline lookup yields CDR1 MNHNS and CDR2 SASEGT. Trimming removed 8 bases at V and 7 bases at J, with 11 bases between. This CDR3 region has 11 residues. The CDR3: CASFDRREAFF. CDR3 sequence (DNA): TGTGCCAGCTTTGATAGACGTGAAGCTTTCTTT.

A few counts support this clonotype. This chain connects TRBV14 to TRBJ2-4; D unresolved. The V gene lost 1 base and the J gene lost 2 bases, with 9 bases spanning the gap. Germline V lookup: CDR1 SGHDN, CDR2 FVKESK. The CDR3 runs 15 residues. This CDR3 is CASSQGRYSKNIQYF. Written as DNA, the CDR3 is TGTGCCAGCAGCCAAGGGAGATATTCCAAAAACATTCAGTACTTC.

This clonotype was seen at least ten times. V and J are TRBV5-1 and TRBJ2-3, with TRBD2 as a possible D gene (6 bases). Looked up from germline, CDR1 is SGHRS and CDR2 is YFSETQ. With 4 bases removed from V and 2 bases from J, the gap between germline ends came to 11 bases. The CDR3 sequence is 14 residues long. The CDR3 here is CASSPGDHTDTQYF. The CDR3 DNA sequence: TGCGCCAGCAGCCCGGGGGACCACACAGATACGCAGTATTTT.

This clonotype was counted at least ten times. The rearrangement uses TRBV10-3 and TRBJ2-7, with 7 nucleotides matching TRBD1. The CDR3 has 16 residues. The germline CDR1 and CDR2 sequences are ENHRY and SYGVKD. The V segment lost 3 bases and the J segment 2 bases; nucleotides outside the gene matches: 10. This CDR3 reads CAISEGRLQGAYEQYF. For the CDR3, the DNA is TGTGCCATCAGTGAAGGTCGGCTCCAGGGGGCCTACGAGCAGTACTTC.

This clonotype was seen many times. The chain has TRBV5-1 and TRBJ1-2; unclear D gene. Germline CDR1 is SGHRS and CDR2 is YFSETQ. V shed 5 bases and J shed 3 bases, with 8 bases lying between them. The CDR3 has 12 residues. The CDR3 DNA reads TGCGCCAGCAGTCCGTTTGACTATGGCTACACCTTC. Protein: CASSPFDYGYTF.

Many counts were recorded for this clonotype. The chain links TRBV20-1 to TRBJ2-5, with 9 bases aligning to TRBD1. Trimming at V came to 3 bases and at J to 5 bases, leaving 16 bases not matched to a gene. CDR1 and CDR2 (germline): DFQATT, SNEGSKA (reference sequence). The CDR3 extends over 17 amino acids. CDR3 sequence: CSASAPGQGWGYETQYF. CDR3 nucleotides: TGCAGTGCTAGCGCTCCGGGACAGGGTTGGGGATACGAGACCCAGTACTTC.

In its sample, this clonotype was seen many times. The V and J genes are TRBV13 and TRBJ1-1, with D possibly TRBD1 on 5 matching bases. This CDR3 has 14 amino acids. V shed 5 bases and J shed 6 bases, with 16 bases lying between them. Germline V lookup: CDR1 PRHDT, CDR2 FYEKMQ (reference sequence). CDR3 protein: CASSIRRAAAEAFF. The CDR3 region has the DNA TGTGCCAGCAGCATCCGCAGGGCCGCGGCTGAAGCTTTCTTT.

This clonotype was observed many times. V gene TRBV20-1 combines with J gene TRBJ2-3; D remains unclear. Germline V gives CDR1 DFQATT, CDR2 SNEGSKA (reference sequence). The V and J ends lost 3 bases and 3 bases respectively, with 10 bases between them. This CDR3 region has 13 residues. CDR3 bases: TGCAGTGCTAGTGACCCCGGGACAGATACGCAGTATTTT. This translates into CSASDPGTDTQYF.

The table lists this clonotype with a few counts. The genes are TRBV5-5 and TRBJ2-2; D may be TRBD1 (5 bases). This CDR3 region has 16 residues. CDR1 and CDR2 from the germline V gene are SGHKS and YYEKEE (reference sequence). With 3 bases removed from V and 0 bases from J, the gap between germline ends came to 12 bases. The CDR3 nucleotides read TGTGCCAGCAGCTCCCAAGACAGCGCGAACACCGGGGAGCTGTTTTTT. This gives the protein CASSSQDSANTGELFF.

In its sample, this clonotype was seen many times. The chain recombines TRBV10-2 with TRBJ2-1; D unresolved. The CDR3 has 12 residues. Germline values: CDR1 WSHSY, CDR2 SAAADI. Trimming shortened V by 5 bases and J by 6 bases, and 8 bases separated the two germline ends. CDR3 DNA sequence: TGCGCCAGCAGTTCCCTGCGCAATGAGCAGTTCTTC. Translated, it gives CASSSLRNEQFF.

This clonotype appeared many times. The gene calls are TRBV25-1 and TRBJ2-1; 8 bases align to TRBD2. The ends lost 4 bases at V and 8 bases at J; junction bases unmatched: 13. The CDR3 consists of 16 residues. Germline V lookup: CDR1 MGHDK, CDR2 SYGVNS. The CDR3: CASSGVLSGSSDEQFF. CDR3 DNA sequence: TGTGCCAGCAGTGGAGTACTGAGCGGGAGCAGCGATGAGCAGTTCTTC. The full variable domain, rest sourced from reference TRBV25-1 and TRBJ2-1, is EADIYQTPRYLVIGTGKKITLECSQTMGHDKMYWYQQDPGMELHLIHYSYGVNSTEKGDLSSESTVSRIRTEHFPLTLESARPSHTSQYLCASSGVLSGSSDEQFFGPGTRLTVL.

This clonotype showed up many times. The chain links TRBV12-3 or TRBV12-4 to TRBJ2-1; no firm D call. V was trimmed by 2 bases and J by 3 bases, leaving 11 bases between them. This CDR3 is built from 15 residues. CDR3 nucleotide sequence: TGTGCCAGCAGTTTACTTAGGCAGCTCTACAATGAGCAGTTCTTC. Translated, it gives CASSLLRQLYNEQFF.

This clonotype was recorded many times. The rearrangement joins TRBV10-3 to TRBJ2-7; TRBD2 matches 12 bases. Looked up from germline, CDR1 is ENHRY and CDR2 is SYGVKD. CDR3 length equals 15 residues. Trimming at V came to 6 bases and at J to 7 bases, leaving 10 bases not matched to a gene. The CDR3 reads CAISPRLAGEGEQYF. In nucleotides, the CDR3 is TGTGCCATCAGCCCTAGACTAGCGGGAGAAGGAGAGCAGTACTTC.

This clonotype was detected many times. This chain joins TRBV10-2 and TRBJ2-2, with a possible D match to TRBD2 (5 bases). Germline V gene lookup returns CDR1 WSHSY and CDR2 SAAADI. The CDR3 spans 16 residues. V gave up 3 bases and J gave up 0 bases, with 11 bases separating them. The CDR3 coding sequence is TGCGCCAGCAGTGACCGAGCGGTGGCGAACACCGGGGAGCTGTTTTTT. The encoded protein is CASSDRAVANTGELFF.

On this clonotype: Given a much more abundant clone one base away, this may be a read error. The V gene is TRBV20-1, the J gene TRBJ1-3, with TRBD1 matching 8 bases. The CDR3 totals 18 residues. Per the germline V gene, CDR1 is DFQATT and CDR2 is SNEGSKA (reference sequence). The CDR3 loop is CCARDTGTGWGSGNTIYF. CDR3 DNA sequence: TGCTGTGCTAGAGATACGGGGACAGGTTGGGGCTCTGGAAACACCATATATTTT.

This clonotype was counted many times. V usage is TRBV20-1 and J usage is TRBJ2-1; 8 positions agree with TRBD2. CDR1 is DFQATT, CDR2 SNEGSKA, per germline (reference sequence). The CDR3 is 14 residues long. Unmatched junction bases numbered 11, after V lost 5 bases and J lost 8 bases. The CDR3 sequence: CSAREGRFYHEQFF. DNA for the CDR3: TGCAGTGCTCGGGAGGGCCGTTTTTACCATGAGCAGTTCTTC.